This entry features one TCR beta chain sequence. The sample belongs to a study of control samples from healthy donors and cancer patients. From germline, CDR1 is LNHDA and CDR2 SQIVND (reference sequence). This CDR3 comprises 13 residues. V was clipped by 10 bases and J by 8 bases; unmatched bases: 7. The data were produced by immunoSEQ multiplex PCR, yet TCRdb's version contains in-frame clones alone and is incomplete. Among about 80,000 clones, over 85% were seen once, and the ten largest hold 4.5% to 7%. This sequence was found in a man in his fifties or sixties in good health. The rearrangement links TRBV19 to TRBJ1-5, with TRBD1 identical over 11 bases. Sequencing was carried out using blood. The CDR3 is CATRTGGLEPQHF. Written as DNA, the CDR3 is TGTGCCACTAGGACAGGGGGCTTGGAGCCCCAGCATTTT.